A single sample is the source of the 23 T cell receptor beta chains below, sequenced in a study of blood T cell repertoires in COVID-19. The table came from immunoSEQ multiplex PCR; TCRdb's copy has only in-frame clones and leaves some out. The table shows fewer than 200,000 clones, with about 80% occurring only once. The sequenced sample was PBMCs or T cells enriched from blood (not recorded which). These receptors were obtained from a man aged 45-60 years who had recovered from COVID-19.

This chain connects TRBV11-3 to TRBJ2-3; 10 bases align to TRBD1. V gave up 5 bases and J gave up 4 bases; unmatched junction bases: 6. The CDR3 covers 15 residues. The germline gives CDR1 SGHNT, CDR2 YENEEA. The CDR3 sequence is CASSSAGTGADTQYF. The CDR3 nucleotides read TGTGCCAGCAGCAGCGCCGGGACAGGGGCAGATACGCAGTATTTT.

This clone was detected once. V usage is TRBV3-1 (or the pseudogene TRBV3-2) and J usage is TRBJ1-2; D is ambiguous. The germline gives CDR1 LGHDT, CDR2 YNNKEL (reference sequence). There are 14 residues in the CDR3. With 1 base removed from V and 8 bases from J, the gap between germline ends came to 14 bases. CDR3 region: CASSQGEGSGGYTF. For the CDR3, the DNA is TGTGCCAGCAGCCAAGGGGAAGGGAGCGGAGGCTACACCTTC.

J is TRBJ2-7 and V is TRBV29-1, with TRBD2 as a possible D gene (6 bases). Per the germline V gene, CDR1 is SQVTM and CDR2 is ANQGSEA. The V end lost 1 base, the J end lost 6 bases, and 10 bases lay between the germline ends. CDR3 length equals 12 residues. CDR3 DNA: TGCAGCGTTGAAGGGCAGGGAGGCGAGCAGTACTTC. It yields the protein CSVEGQGGEQYF.

In this sample, this clone turned up a few times. V gene TRBV5-6 combines with J gene TRBJ1-2; D may be TRBD1 (6 bases). This CDR3 has 14 amino acids. Germline V lookup: CDR1 SGHDT, CDR2 YYEEEE. V was pared by 5 bases and J by 2 bases, with 13 bases between. Here the CDR3 reads CASSPPTGNYGYTF. CDR3 DNA sequence: TGTGCCAGCAGTCCTCCCACAGGGAACTATGGCTACACCTTC.

The chain employs TRBV10-3 and TRBJ2-1, with 8 nucleotides matching TRBD2. The junction had 4 bases not matched to a gene; V was cut back by 10 bases and J by 2 bases. Germline loops: CDR1 ENHRY, CDR2 SYGVKD. This CDR3 is 13 amino acids long. Written as DNA, the CDR3 is TGTGCCACCGCGGGGGGCGCCTACAATGAGCAGTTCTTC. Its protein product is CATAGGAYNEQFF.

There are a few counts of this clone. The rearrangement joins TRBV19 to TRBJ1-5, with TRBD1 matching 7 bases. The length of the CDR3 is 14 residues. CDR1 LNHDA and CDR2 SQIVND come from the germline V gene (reference sequence). The trim removed 9 bases at V and 7 bases at J, leaving 12 bases unmatched. In DNA form, the CDR3 reads TGTGCCAGCCAAGACAGGGTTAAAAGGCAGCCCCAGCATTTT. This translates into CASQDRVKRQPQHF.

V is TRBV2 and J is TRBJ1-5, with 7 positions matching TRBD1. The germline V gene has CDR1 SNHLY and CDR2 FYNNEI. CDR3 size: 14 residues. J gave up 4 bases and V 6 bases, and 6 bases lay outside the gene matches. The CDR3 bases are TGTGCCAGCAGCGGGGACAGTGGGAATCAGCCCCAGCATTTT. Protein sequence: CASSGDSGNQPQHF.

The CDR3 region has the DNA TGTGCCAGCAGCCCAAGACAGCCTAGCACAGATACGCAGTATTTT. Protein: CASSPRQPSTDTQYF. V and J are TRBV5-5 and TRBJ2-3; a possible D gene is TRBD1 (5 bases). The CDR3 is made up of 15 amino acids. V shed 4 bases and J shed 0 bases, with 12 bases lying between them. Germline loops: CDR1 SGHKS, CDR2 YYEKEE (reference sequence).

The count of this clone is one. In DNA form, the CDR3 reads TGCGCCAGCAGCCAAGACCCAGGGAGGGACACTGAAGCTTTCTTT. This codes for CASSQDPGRDTEAFF. The chain carries TRBV4-3 and TRBJ1-1, with D perhaps TRBD1 (5 bases). This CDR3 contains 15 residues. V lost 0 bases to trimming and J lost 3 bases, with 11 bases between them. Looked up from germline, CDR1 is LGHNA and CDR2 is YSLEER.

This chain uses TRBV20-1 with TRBJ1-1, with 8 bases aligning to TRBD1. The trim removed 3 bases at V and 0 bases at J, leaving 12 bases unmatched. The germline V gene has CDR1 DFQATT and CDR2 SNEGSKA (reference sequence). The CDR3 runs 17 residues. The DNA for the CDR3 is TGCAGTGCTAGTGGTCGGACAGGGTGGGGCATGAACACTGAAGCTTTCTTT. It yields the protein CSASGRTGWGMNTEAFF.

The V call is TRBV11-2, the J call TRBJ2-7; a weak D match, TRBD1 (5 bases). CDR3 length: 13 amino acids. The germline V gene has CDR1 SGHAT and CDR2 FQNNGV. V lost 5 bases, J lost 2 bases, and 10 bases lay in between. In DNA, the CDR3 is TGTGCCAGCAGCCCTACAGGAGCCTACGAGCAGTACTTC. Translating gives CASSPTGAYEQYF.

J is TRBJ2-2 and V is TRBV2, with a tentative D call TRBD2 (5 bases). CDR1 is SNHLY, CDR2 FYNNEI, per germline. The CDR3 covers 14 residues. The V gene lost 3 bases and the J gene lost 6 bases, with 11 bases spanning the gap. The CDR3: CASSEEAPPGELFF. The CDR3 DNA follows: TGTGCCAGCAGTGAGGAGGCACCCCCCGGGGAGCTGTTTTTT.

V gene TRBV6-1 combines with J gene TRBJ2-7; no firm D call. V was cut by 1 base and J by 1 base, with 8 bases left in between. The CDR3 has 14 amino acids. The V gene's germline CDR1 is MNHNS and CDR2 SASEGT. CDR3 DNA sequence: TGTGCCAGCAGTGAAGAGCCCACTTCCTACGAGCAGTACTTC. Translation: CASSEEPTSYEQYF.

The CDR3 loop is CASSQVDVRGGYGYTF. The CDR3 DNA reads TGCGCCAGCAGCCAGGTAGACGTGCGGGGTGGGTATGGCTACACCTTC. The rearrangement joins TRBV4-1 to TRBJ1-2, with D unclear. The CDR3 spans 16 residues. Germline V gene data show CDR1 as MGHRA and CDR2 as YSYEKL. The V gene lost 3 bases and the J gene lost 5 bases, with 19 bases spanning the gap.

This clone has just one count. Here the CDR3 reads CASSQTLSTAYNEQFF. The CDR3 region has the DNA TGTGCCAGCAGTCAAACCCTCTCTACGGCCTACAATGAGCAGTTCTTC. The rearrangement links TRBV11-2 to TRBJ2-1, with unresolved D. Germline CDR1 is SGHAT and CDR2 is FQNNGV. The CDR3 runs 16 residues. V was cut by 6 bases and J by 2 bases, with 17 bases left in between.

This clone was observed a few times. This chain links TRBV11-2 with TRBJ2-3, with TRBD1 identical over 8 bases. Unmatched junction bases numbered 3, after V lost 5 bases and J lost 2 bases. The CDR3 extends over 14 amino acids. The germline V gene encodes CDR1 SGHAT and CDR2 FQNNGV. In DNA, the CDR3 is TGTGCCAGCAGCCAGGGACAGGCCACAGATACGCAGTATTTT. This codes for CASSQGQATDTQYF.

CDR3 bases: TGTGCCAGCAGCAGACAGGGGTCGAACGACTATGGCTACACCTTC. Its protein product is CASSRQGSNDYGYTF. The J gene is TRBJ1-2, the V gene TRBV6-4, with TRBD1 matching over 8 bases. Per the germline V gene, CDR1 is MRHNA and CDR2 is SNTAGT. Trimming removed 6 bases from V and 3 bases from J; junction bases left unmatched: 9. CDR3 length: 15 amino acids.

Written as DNA, the CDR3 is TGTGCCAGCAGCCCGAGTGGTAGTACTAATGAAAAACTGTTTTTT. Translation: CASSPSGSTNEKLFF. V gene TRBV9 combines with J gene TRBJ1-4; D is uncertain. Germline V lookup: CDR1 SGDLS, CDR2 YYNGEE. Trimming left V 4 bases short and J 2 bases short, with 12 bases between. This CDR3 region has 15 residues.

V usage is TRBV20-1 and J usage is TRBJ2-2; 7 bases fit TRBD2. J was trimmed by 3 bases and V by 3 bases; bases with no gene match: 10. Germline V gene data show CDR1 as DFQATT and CDR2 as SNEGSKA (reference sequence). CDR3 size: 16 residues. The CDR3 protein is CSASAKGGVDTGELFF. The CDR3, as DNA: TGCAGTGCTAGTGCGAAGGGAGGGGTCGACACCGGGGAGCTGTTTTTT.

This rearrangement joins TRBV6-5 to TRBJ2-7; the match to TRBD1 covers 8 bases. CDR1 MNHEY and CDR2 SVGAGI come from the germline V gene. The CDR3 sequence is 14 residues long. V trimming: 5 bases; J trimming: 4 bases; junction bases outside the gene matches: 7. The CDR3 bases are TGTGCCAGCAGTAGGACCCAGGGGGCGTACGAGCAGTACTTC. Translation gives CASSRTQGAYEQYF.

The rearrangement links TRBV7-2 to TRBJ1-3; D not certain. V shed 1 base and J shed 0 bases, with 4 bases lying between them. The germline CDR1 and CDR2 sequences are SGHTA and FQGNSA. The CDR3 is made up of 14 amino acids. CDR3 region: CASSLGSSGNTIYF. The CDR3 DNA follows: TGTGCCAGCAGCTTAGGTAGCTCTGGAAACACCATATATTTT.

The chain carries TRBV3-1 (or the pseudogene TRBV3-2) and TRBJ2-5, with no clear D. The CDR3 runs to 14 residues. V lost 4 bases and J 1 base, leaving 10 bases between the germline ends. CDR1 and CDR2 (germline): LGHDT, YNNKEL (reference sequence). CDR3 amino acids: CASSPLSVQETQYF. CDR3 DNA sequence: TGTGCCAGCAGCCCCTTGTCAGTCCAAGAGACCCAGTACTTC.

V gene TRBV10-3 combines with J gene TRBJ1-6, with a weak D call TRBD1 (5 bases). The germline V gene has CDR1 ENHRY and CDR2 SYGVKD. This CDR3 has 14 amino acids. The V gene lost 11 bases and the J gene lost 7 bases, with 18 bases spanning the gap. The CDR3 bases are TGTGCCGTTAGCTCAGGGTCGGGCAATTCACCCCTCCACTTT. It codes for CAVSSGSGNSPLHF.